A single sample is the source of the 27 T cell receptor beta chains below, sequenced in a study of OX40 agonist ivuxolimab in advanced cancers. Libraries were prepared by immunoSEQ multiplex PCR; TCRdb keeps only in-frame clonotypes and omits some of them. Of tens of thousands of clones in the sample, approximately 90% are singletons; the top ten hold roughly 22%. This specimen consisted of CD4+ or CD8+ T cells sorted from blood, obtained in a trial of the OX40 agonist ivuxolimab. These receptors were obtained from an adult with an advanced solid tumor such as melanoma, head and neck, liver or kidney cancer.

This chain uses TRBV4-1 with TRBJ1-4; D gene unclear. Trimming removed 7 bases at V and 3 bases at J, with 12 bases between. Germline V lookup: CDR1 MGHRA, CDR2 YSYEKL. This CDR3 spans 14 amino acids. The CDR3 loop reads CASTLRLANEKLFF. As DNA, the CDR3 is TGCGCCAGCACCCTTCGTTTGGCTAATGAAAAACTGTTTTTT.

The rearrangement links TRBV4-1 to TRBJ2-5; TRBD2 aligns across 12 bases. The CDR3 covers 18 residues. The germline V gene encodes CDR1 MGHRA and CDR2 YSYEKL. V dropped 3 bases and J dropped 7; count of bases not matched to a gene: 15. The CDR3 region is CASSQLSTSGGSGGTQYF. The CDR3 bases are TGCGCCAGCAGCCAGCTGTCGACTAGCGGGGGTTCAGGGGGGACCCAGTACTTC.

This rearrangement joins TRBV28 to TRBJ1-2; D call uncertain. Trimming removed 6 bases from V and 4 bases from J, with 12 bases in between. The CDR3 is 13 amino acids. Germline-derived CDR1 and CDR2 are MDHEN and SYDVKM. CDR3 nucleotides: TGTGCCAGCAGCCCCTCAAAGGGCTATGGCTACACCTTC. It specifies CASSPSKGYGYTF.

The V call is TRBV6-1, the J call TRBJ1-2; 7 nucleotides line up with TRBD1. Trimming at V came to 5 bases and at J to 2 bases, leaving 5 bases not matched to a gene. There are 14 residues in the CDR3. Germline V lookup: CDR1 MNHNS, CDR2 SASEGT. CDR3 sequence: CASSQRGQNYGYTF. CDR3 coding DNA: TGTGCCAGCAGTCAACGGGGACAGAACTATGGCTACACCTTC.

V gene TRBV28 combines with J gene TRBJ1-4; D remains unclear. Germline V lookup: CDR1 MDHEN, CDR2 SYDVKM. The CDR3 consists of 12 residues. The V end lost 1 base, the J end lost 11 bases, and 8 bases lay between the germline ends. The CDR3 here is CASSLSTVKLFF. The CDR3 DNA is TGTGCCAGCAGTTTATCGACCGTTAAACTGTTTTTT.

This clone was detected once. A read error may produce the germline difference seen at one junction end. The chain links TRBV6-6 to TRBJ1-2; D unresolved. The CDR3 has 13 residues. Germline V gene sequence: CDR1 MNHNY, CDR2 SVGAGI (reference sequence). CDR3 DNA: TGTACCAGCAGTCACAGTGTTAACTATGGCTACACCTTC. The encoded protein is CTSSHSVNYGYTF.

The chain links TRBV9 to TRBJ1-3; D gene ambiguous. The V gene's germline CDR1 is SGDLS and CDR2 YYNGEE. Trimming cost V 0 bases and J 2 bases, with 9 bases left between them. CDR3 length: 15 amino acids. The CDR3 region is CASSVEAAPGNTIYF. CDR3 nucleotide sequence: TGTGCCAGCAGCGTAGAGGCAGCCCCTGGAAACACCATATATTTT.

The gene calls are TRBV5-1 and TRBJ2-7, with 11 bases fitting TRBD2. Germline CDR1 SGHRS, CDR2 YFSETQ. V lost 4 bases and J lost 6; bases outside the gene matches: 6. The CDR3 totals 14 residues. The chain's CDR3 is CASSVSGGGPEQYF. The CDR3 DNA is TGCGCCAGCAGCGTTAGCGGGGGGGGTCCCGAGCAGTACTTC.

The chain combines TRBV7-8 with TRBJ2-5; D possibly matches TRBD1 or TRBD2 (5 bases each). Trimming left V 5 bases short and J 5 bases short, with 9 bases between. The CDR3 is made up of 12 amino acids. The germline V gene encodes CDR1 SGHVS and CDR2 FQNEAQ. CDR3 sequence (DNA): TGTGCCAGCAGCCGGGACCCTGAGACCCAGTACTTC. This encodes CASSRDPETQYF.

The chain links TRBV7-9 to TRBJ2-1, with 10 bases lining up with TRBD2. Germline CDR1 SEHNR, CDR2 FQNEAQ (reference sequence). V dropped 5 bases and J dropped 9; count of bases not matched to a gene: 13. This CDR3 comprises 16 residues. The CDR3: CASSPTGPSGRGEQFF. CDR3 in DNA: TGTGCCAGCAGCCCCACCGGACCTAGCGGGAGAGGTGAGCAGTTCTTC.

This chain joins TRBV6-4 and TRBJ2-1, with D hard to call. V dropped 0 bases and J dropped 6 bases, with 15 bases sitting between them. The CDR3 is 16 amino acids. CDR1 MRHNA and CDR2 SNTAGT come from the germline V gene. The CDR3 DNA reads TGTGCCAGCAGTGACTCAGGCTTTGGTCTTGGCAATGAGCAGTTCTTC. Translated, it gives CASSDSGFGLGNEQFF.

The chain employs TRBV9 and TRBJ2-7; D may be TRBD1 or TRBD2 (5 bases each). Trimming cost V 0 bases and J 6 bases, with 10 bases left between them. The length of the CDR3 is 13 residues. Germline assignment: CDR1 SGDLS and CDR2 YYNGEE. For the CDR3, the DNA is TGTGCCAGCAGCGTAGGCGATGGGGGCGAGCAGTACTTC. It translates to CASSVGDGGEQYF.

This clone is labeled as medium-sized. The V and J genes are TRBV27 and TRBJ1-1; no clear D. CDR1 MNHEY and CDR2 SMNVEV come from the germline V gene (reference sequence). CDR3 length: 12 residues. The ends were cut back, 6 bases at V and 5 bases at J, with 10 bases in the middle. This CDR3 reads CASREGGTEAFF. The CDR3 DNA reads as TGTGCCAGCAGAGAGGGAGGGACTGAAGCTTTCTTT.

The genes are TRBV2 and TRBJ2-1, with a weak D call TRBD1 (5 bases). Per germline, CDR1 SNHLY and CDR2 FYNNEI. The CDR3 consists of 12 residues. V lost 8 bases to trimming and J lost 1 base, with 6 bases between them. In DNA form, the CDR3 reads TGTGCCAGCCCAGGGTCCTACAATGAGCAGTTCTTC. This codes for CASPGSYNEQFF.

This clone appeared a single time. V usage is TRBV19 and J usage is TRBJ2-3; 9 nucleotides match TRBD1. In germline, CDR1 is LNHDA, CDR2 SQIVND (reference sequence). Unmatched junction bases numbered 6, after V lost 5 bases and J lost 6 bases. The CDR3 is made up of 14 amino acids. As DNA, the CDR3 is TGTGCCAGTAGTTCACACAGGGGGCCGGATACGCAGTATTTT. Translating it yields CASSSHRGPDTQYF.

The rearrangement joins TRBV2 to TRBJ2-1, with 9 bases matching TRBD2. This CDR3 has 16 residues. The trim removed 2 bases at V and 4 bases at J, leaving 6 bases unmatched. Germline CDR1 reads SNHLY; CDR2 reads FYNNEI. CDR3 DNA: TGTGCCAGCAGTGAACAGAGCGGGGGGTATTACAATGAGCAGTTCTTC. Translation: CASSEQSGGYYNEQFF.

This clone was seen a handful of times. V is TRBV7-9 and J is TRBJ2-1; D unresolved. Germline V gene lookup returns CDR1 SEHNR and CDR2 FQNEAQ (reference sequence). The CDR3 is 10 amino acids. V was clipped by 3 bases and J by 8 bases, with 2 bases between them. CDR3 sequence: CASSLDEQFF. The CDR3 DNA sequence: TGTGCCAGCAGCTTGGATGAGCAGTTCTTC.

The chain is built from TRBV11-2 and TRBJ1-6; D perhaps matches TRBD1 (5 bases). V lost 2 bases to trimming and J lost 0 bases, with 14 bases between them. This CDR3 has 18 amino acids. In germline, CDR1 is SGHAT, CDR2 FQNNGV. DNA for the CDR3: TGTGCCAGCAGCTTATCGGGACTTCTGAGCTCCTATAATTCACCCCTCCACTTT. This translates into CASSLSGLLSSYNSPLHF.

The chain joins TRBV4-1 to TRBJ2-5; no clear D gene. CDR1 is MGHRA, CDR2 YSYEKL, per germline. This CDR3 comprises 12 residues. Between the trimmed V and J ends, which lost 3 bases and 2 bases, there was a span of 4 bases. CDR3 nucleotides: TGCGCCAGCAGCCAGGATCAAGAGACCCAGTACTTC. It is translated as CASSQDQETQYF.

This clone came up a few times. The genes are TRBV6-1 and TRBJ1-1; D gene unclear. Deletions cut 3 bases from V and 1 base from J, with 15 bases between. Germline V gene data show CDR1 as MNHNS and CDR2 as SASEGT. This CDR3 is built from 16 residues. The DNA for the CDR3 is TGTGCCAGCAGTGACGAACAGTGGGTCGAGAACACTGAAGCTTTCTTT. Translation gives CASSDEQWVENTEAFF.

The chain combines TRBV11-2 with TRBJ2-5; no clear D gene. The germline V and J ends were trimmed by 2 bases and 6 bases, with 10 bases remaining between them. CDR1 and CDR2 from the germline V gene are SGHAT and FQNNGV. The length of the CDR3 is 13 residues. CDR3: CASSLNSLKTQYF. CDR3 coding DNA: TGTGCCAGCAGCTTAAACAGCTTGAAGACCCAGTACTTC.

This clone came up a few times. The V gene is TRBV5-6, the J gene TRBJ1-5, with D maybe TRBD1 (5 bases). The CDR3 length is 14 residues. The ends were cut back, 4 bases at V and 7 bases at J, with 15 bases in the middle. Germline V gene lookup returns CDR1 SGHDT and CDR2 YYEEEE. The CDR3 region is CASSLGGGSQPQHF. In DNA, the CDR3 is TGTGCCAGCAGCCTTGGGGGGGGGAGCCAGCCCCAGCATTTT.

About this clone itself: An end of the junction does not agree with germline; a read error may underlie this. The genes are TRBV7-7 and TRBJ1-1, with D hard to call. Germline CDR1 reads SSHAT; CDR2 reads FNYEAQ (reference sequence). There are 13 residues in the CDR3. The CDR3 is CASSLDRASEAFF. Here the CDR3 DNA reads TGTGCTAGCAGCTTAGACCGAGCCTCTGAAGCTTTCTTT.

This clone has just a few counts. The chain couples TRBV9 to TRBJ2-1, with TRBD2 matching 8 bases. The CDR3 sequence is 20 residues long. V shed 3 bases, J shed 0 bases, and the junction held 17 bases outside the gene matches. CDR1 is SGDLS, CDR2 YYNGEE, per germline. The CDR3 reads CASSGENGRAPEGSYNEQFF. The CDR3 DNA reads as TGTGCCAGCAGCGGGGAAAACGGGAGGGCCCCGGAGGGCTCCTACAATGAGCAGTTCTTC. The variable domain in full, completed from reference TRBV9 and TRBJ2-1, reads DSGVTQTPKHLITATGQRVTLRCSPRSGDLSVYWYQQSLDQGLQFLIQYYNGEERAKGNILERFSAQQFPDLHSELNLSSLELGDSALYFCASSGENGRAPEGSYNEQFFGPGTRLTVL.

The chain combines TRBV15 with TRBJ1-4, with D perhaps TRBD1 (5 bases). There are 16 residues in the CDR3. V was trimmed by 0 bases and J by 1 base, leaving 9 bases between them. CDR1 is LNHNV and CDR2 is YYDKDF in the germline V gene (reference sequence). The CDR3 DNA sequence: TGTGCCACCAGCAGAGAGGGGCTTCGAACTAATGAAAAACTGTTTTTT. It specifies CATSREGLRTNEKLFF.

In DNA form, the CDR3 reads TGTGCCAGCAGCTTACGCCCTCTGTTGGGGGACTCTGGGGCCAACGTCCTGACTTTC. It translates to CASSLRPLLGDSGANVLTF. The chain has TRBV7-8 and TRBJ2-6, with D perhaps assigned TRBD1 or TRBD2 (5 bases each). Trimming cost V 2 bases and J 0 bases, with 17 bases left between them. Germline values: CDR1 SGHVS, CDR2 FQNEAQ. The CDR3 runs 19 residues. The whole variable domain, filled in from reference TRBV7-8 and TRBJ2-6, reads GAGVSQSPRYKVAKRGQDVALRCDPISGHVSLFWYQQALGQGPEFLTYFQNEAQLDKSGLPSDRFFAERPEGSVSTLKIQRTQQEDSAVYLCASSLRPLLGDSGANVLTFGAGSRLTVL.

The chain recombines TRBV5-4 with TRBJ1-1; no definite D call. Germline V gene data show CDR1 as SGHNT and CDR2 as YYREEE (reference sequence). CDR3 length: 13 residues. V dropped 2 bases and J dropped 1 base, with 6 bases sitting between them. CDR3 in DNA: TGTGCCAGCAGCTTCCCGACGAACACTGAAGCTTTCTTT. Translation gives CASSFPTNTEAFF.